The 8 T cell receptor beta chains presented below share a single source sample, sequenced in a study of shared clonotypes between healthy human individuals. Profiled with immunoSEQ multiplex PCR; TCRdb holds only in-frame clones, not every one. The repertoire consists of some 630,000 clones, with about 96% occurring once and the leading ten covering more than 0.085%. Naive CD8 cells, CD45RO-negative and positively selected for CCR7, excluded terminally differentiated effector memory CD45RA+ cells. The sequenced sample consisted of naive CD8+ T cells sorted from blood. Every receptor here comes from a woman aged 30 to 39 in good health.

The chain couples TRBV10-1 to TRBJ2-7, with a tentative D call TRBD2 (5 bases). Germline assignment: CDR1 WNHNN and CDR2 SYGVQD (reference sequence). The CDR3 extends over 14 amino acids. Trimming shortened V by 5 bases and J by 0 bases, and 11 bases separated the two germline ends. The CDR3 DNA reads as TGCGCCAGCAGTAGCGGTCCGCTCTCCTACGAGCAGTACTTC. Its translation is CASSSGPLSYEQYF.

This chain uses TRBV27 with TRBJ2-1, with 8 positions matching TRBD2. Trimming cost V 3 bases and J 6 bases; bases outside gene matches: 10. Germline-derived CDR1 and CDR2 are MNHEY and SMNVEV (reference sequence). The CDR3 covers 16 residues. The CDR3 region has the DNA TGTGCCAGCAGTTTCGGGGGGGGGTCTGGTTTCAATGAGCAGTTCTTC. Encoded protein: CASSFGGGSGFNEQFF.

The V gene is TRBV28, the J gene TRBJ1-2; no clear D. The germline V gene encodes CDR1 MDHEN and CDR2 SYDVKM. CDR3 length equals 16 residues. Trimming took off 3 bases at V and 6 bases at J, with 20 bases between the two ends. DNA of the CDR3: TGTGCCAGCAGTTTGCCCCCAGTGGAAAGTTGGGATGGCTACACCTTC. It translates to CASSLPPVESWDGYTF.

This chain links TRBV25-1 with TRBJ2-7; tentatively, D is TRBD1 or TRBD2 (5 bases each). Germline V gene data show CDR1 as MGHDK and CDR2 as SYGVNS. The V and J ends lost 1 base and 3 bases respectively, with 10 bases between them. The CDR3 contains 14 residues. This chain's CDR3 is CASSEWDGLYEQYF. The CDR3 DNA sequence: TGTGCCAGCAGTGAATGGGACGGACTCTACGAGCAGTACTTC.

Comments on this clone: This same CDR3 is encoded by further DNA sequences in the sample. The V and J genes are TRBV19 and TRBJ2-7; 10 positions match TRBD2. Germline V lookup: CDR1 LNHDA, CDR2 SQIVND (reference sequence). V gave up 3 bases and J gave up 2 bases; unmatched junction bases: 4. The CDR3 runs to 15 residues. Here the CDR3 reads CASSIYLAGAYEQYF. CDR3 DNA: TGTGCCAGTAGTATCTACCTAGCGGGAGCCTACGAGCAGTACTTC.

This chain's CDR3 is CASSLSQEARANYGYTF. CDR3 DNA: TGTGCCAGCAGTTTGTCGCAGGAGGCCCGAGCTAACTATGGCTACACCTTC. The chain joins TRBV28 to TRBJ1-2; D is uncertain. This CDR3 has 17 amino acids. V was trimmed by 3 bases and J by 0 bases, leaving 17 bases between them. Germline CDR1 reads MDHEN; CDR2 reads SYDVKM.

The V call is TRBV27, the J call TRBJ2-3; D may be TRBD2 (6 bases). V lost 1 base, J lost 7 bases, and 9 bases lay in between. CDR1 MNHEY and CDR2 SMNVEV come from the germline V gene (reference sequence). The length of the CDR3 is 13 residues. The CDR3 region has the DNA TGTGCCAGCAGTTTATGGACTACTAATACGCAGTATTTT. As protein: CASSLWTTNTQYF.

The genes are TRBV5-1 and TRBJ1-1, with D unclear. Germline-derived CDR1 and CDR2 are SGHRS and YFSETQ. The V gene lost 6 bases and the J gene lost 0 bases, with 3 bases spanning the gap. The CDR3 is 11 amino acids. The CDR3 reads CASTMNTEAFF. CDR3 DNA: TGCGCCAGCACCATGAACACTGAAGCTTTCTTT.